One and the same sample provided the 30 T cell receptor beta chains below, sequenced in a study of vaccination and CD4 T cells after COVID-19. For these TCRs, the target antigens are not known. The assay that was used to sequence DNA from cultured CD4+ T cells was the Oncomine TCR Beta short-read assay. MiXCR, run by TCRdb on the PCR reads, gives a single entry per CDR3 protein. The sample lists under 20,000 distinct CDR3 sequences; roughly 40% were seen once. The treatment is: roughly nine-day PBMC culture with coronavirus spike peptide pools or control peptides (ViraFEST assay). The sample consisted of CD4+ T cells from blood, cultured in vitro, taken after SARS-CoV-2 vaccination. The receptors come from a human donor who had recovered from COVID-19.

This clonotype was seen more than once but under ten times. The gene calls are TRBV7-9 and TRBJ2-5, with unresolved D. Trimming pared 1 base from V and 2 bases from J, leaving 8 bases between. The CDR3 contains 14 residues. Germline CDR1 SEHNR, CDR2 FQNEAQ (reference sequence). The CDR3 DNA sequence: TGTGCCAGCAGCTTAGGCGGAGATCAAGAGACCCAGTACTTC. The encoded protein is CASSLGGDQETQYF.

The CDR3 coding sequence is TGTGCCAGTAGTGCACCGGGACTAGCCTACGAGCAGTACTTC. Its protein product is CASSAPGLAYEQYF. The chain recombines TRBV19 with TRBJ2-7; 8 bases align to TRBD2. From germline, CDR1 is LNHDA and CDR2 SQIVND (reference sequence). With V trimmed by 5 bases and J by 2 bases, 5 bases remained unmatched. This CDR3 spans 14 amino acids.

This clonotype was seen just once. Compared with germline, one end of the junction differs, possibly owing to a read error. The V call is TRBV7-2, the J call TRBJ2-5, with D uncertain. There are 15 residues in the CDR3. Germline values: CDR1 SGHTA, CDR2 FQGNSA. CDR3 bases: TGTGCCAGCAGCTTAGTTTGGTCTCGTGGAGAGGCCCAGTACTTC. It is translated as CASSLVWSRGEAQYF.

CDR3 residues: CASSLPTGTGNSNQPQHF. CDR3 bases: TGTGCCAGCAGCCTACCGACGGGGACAGGCAATAGCAATCAGCCCCAGCATTTT. This chain links TRBV11-3 with TRBJ1-5; 8 bases line up with TRBD1. CDR1 SGHNT and CDR2 YENEEA come from the germline V gene. CDR3 length equals 18 residues. V trimming: 5 bases; J trimming: 0 bases; junction bases outside the gene matches: 12. Combining the CDR3 with reference TRBV11-3 and TRBJ1-5 gives the whole variable domain EAGVVQSPRYKIIEKKQPVAFWCNPISGHNTLYWYLQNLGQGPELLIRYENEEAVDDSQLPKDRFSAERLKGVDSTLKIQPAELGDSAVYLCASSLPTGTGNSNQPQHFGDGTRLSIL.

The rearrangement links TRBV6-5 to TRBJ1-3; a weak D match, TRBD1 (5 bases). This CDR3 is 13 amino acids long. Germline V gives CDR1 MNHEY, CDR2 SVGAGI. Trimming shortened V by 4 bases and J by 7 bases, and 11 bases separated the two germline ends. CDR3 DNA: TGTGCCAGCAGTTCGGGACCTCAGAACACCATATATTTT. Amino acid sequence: CASSSGPQNTIYF.

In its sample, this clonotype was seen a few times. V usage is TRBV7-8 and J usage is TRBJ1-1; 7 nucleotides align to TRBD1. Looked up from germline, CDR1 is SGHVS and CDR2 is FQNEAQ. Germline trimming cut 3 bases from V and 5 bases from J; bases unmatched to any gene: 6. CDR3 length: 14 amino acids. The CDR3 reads CASSFGTVITEAFF. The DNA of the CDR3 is TGTGCCAGCAGCTTCGGGACAGTAATAACTGAAGCTTTCTTT.

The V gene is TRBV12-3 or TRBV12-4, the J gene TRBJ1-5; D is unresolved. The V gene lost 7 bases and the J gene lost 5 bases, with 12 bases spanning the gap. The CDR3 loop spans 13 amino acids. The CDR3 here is CASTISADQPQHF. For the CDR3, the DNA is TGTGCCAGCACCATCTCGGCGGATCAGCCCCAGCATTTT.

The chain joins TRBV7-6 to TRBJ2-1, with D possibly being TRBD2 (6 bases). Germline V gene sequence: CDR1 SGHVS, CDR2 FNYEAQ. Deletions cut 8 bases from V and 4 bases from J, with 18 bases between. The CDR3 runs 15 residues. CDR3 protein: CASRSGLRGYNEQFF. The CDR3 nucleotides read TGTGCCAGCCGATCAGGCTTGCGGGGATACAATGAGCAGTTCTTC.

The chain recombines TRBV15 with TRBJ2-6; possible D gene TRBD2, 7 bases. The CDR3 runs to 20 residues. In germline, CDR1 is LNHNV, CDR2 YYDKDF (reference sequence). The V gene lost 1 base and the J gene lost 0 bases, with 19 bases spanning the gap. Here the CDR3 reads CATSRATGGLVISGANVLTF. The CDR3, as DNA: TGTGCCACCAGCAGAGCCACGGGGGGCTTAGTAATCTCTGGGGCCAACGTCCTGACTTTC.

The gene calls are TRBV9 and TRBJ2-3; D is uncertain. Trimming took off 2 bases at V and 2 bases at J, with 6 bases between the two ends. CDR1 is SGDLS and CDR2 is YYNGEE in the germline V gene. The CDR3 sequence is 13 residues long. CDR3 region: CASSVRPTDTQYF. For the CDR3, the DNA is TGTGCCAGCAGCGTCCGCCCCACAGATACGCAGTATTTT.

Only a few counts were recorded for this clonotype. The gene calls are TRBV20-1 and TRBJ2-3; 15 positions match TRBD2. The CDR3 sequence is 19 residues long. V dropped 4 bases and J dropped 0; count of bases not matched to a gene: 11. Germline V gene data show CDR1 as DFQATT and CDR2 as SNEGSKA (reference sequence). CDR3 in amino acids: CSATRGLAGGSTSTDTQYF. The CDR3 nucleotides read TGCAGTGCTACAAGAGGACTAGCGGGGGGGTCGACTAGCACAGATACGCAGTATTTT.

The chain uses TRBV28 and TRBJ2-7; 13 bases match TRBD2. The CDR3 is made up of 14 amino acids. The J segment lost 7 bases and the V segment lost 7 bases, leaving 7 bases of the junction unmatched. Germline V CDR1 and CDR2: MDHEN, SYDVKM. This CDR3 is CASTPGLAGTEQYF. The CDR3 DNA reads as TGTGCCAGCACCCCGGGACTAGCGGGAACGGAGCAGTACTTC.

The CDR3 loop reads CASGSGGTDTQYF. The CDR3 bases are TGCGCCAGCGGGAGCGGAGGCACAGATACGCAGTATTTT. This sequence joins TRBV5-1 and TRBJ2-3, with TRBD2 as a possible D gene (5 bases). Germline V gives CDR1 SGHRS, CDR2 YFSETQ. V was shortened by 7 bases and J by 1 base, with 10 bases between the two germline ends. The CDR3 is made up of 13 amino acids.

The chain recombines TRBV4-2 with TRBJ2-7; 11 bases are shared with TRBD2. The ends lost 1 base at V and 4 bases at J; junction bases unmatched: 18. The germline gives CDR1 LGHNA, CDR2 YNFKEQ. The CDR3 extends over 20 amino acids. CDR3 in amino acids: CASSQARLAGNRPDSYEQYF. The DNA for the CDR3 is TGTGCCAGCAGCCAAGCCCGACTAGCGGGGAATAGACCTGATTCATACGAGCAGTACTTC.

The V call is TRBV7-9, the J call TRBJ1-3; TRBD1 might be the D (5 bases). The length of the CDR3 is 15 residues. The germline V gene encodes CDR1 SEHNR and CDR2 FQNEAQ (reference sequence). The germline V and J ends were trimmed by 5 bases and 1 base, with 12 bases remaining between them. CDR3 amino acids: CASSTAAGSGNTIYF. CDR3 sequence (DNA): TGTGCCAGCAGCACCGCCGCAGGGTCTGGAAACACCATATATTTT. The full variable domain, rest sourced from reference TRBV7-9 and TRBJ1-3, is DTGVSQNPRHKITKRGQNVTFRCDPISEHNRLYWYRQTLGQGPEFLTYFQNEAQLEKSRLLSDRFSAERPKGSFSTLEIQRTEQGDSAMYLCASSTAAGSGNTIYFGEGSWLTVV.

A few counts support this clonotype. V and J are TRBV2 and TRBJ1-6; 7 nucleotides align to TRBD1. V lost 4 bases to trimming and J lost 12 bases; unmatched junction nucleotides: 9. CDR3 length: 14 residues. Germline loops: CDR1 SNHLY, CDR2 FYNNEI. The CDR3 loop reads CASSGGQARGPLHF. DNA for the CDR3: TGTGCCAGCAGTGGAGGACAGGCCCGAGGACCCCTCCACTTT.

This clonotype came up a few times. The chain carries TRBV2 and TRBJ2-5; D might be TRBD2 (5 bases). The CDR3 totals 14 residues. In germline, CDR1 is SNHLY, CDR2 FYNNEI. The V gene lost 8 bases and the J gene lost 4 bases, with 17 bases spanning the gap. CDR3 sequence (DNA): TGTGCCAGCTCCAACCTGAGGGCCCCAGAGACCCAGTACTTC. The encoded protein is CASSNLRAPETQYF. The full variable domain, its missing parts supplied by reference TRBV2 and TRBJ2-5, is EPEVTQTPSHQVTQMGQEVILRCVPISNHLYFYWYRQILGQKVEFLVSFYNNEISEKSEIFDDQFSVERPDGSNFTLKIRSTKLEDSAMYFCASSNLRAPETQYFGPGTRLLVL.

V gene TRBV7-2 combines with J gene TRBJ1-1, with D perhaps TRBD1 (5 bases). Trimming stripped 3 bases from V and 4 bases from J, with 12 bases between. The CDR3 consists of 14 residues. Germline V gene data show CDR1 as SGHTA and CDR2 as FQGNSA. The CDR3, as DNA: TGTGCCAGCAGCTTGAATCTTGGGGGCACTGAAGCTTTCTTT. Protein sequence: CASSLNLGGTEAFF.

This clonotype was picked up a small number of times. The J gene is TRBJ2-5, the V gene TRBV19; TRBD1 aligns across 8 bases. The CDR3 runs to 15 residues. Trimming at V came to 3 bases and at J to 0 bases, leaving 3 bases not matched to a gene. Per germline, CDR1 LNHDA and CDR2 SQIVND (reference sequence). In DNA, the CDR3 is TGTGCCAGTAGTATGCGGACAGGGAACCAAGAGACCCAGTACTTC. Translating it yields CASSMRTGNQETQYF.

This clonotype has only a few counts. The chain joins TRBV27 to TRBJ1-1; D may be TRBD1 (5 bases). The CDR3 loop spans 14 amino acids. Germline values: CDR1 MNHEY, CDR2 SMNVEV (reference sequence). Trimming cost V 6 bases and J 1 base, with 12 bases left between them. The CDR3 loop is CASSSRGQNTEAFF. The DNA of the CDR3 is TGTGCCAGCAGCTCGAGGGGTCAGAACACTGAAGCTTTCTTT.

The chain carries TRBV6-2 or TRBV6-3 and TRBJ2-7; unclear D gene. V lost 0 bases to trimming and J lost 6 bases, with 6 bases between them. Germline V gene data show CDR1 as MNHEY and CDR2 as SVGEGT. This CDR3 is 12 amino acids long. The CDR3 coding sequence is TGTGCCAGCAGTTACTCTTGGGGCGAGCAGTACTTC. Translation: CASSYSWGEQYF.

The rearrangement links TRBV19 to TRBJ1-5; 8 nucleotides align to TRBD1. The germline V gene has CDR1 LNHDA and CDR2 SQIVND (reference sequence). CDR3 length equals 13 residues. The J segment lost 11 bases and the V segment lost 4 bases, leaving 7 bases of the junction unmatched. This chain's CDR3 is CASSKQGARAQHF. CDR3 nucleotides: TGTGCCAGTAGTAAGCAGGGGGCCAGGGCCCAGCATTTT.

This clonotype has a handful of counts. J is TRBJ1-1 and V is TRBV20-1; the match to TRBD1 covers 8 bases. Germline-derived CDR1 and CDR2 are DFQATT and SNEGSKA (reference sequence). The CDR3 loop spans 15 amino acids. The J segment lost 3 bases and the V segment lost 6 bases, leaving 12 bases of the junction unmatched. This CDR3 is CSASGAGGLDTEAFF. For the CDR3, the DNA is TGCAGTGCAAGCGGGGCAGGGGGCTTAGACACTGAAGCTTTCTTT.

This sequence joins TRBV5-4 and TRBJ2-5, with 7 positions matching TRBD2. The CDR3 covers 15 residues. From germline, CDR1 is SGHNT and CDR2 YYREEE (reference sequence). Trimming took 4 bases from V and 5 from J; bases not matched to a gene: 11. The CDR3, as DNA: TGTGCCAGCAGCCACACTAGCGCGCTCGGGGAGACCCAGTACTTC. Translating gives CASSHTSALGETQYF.

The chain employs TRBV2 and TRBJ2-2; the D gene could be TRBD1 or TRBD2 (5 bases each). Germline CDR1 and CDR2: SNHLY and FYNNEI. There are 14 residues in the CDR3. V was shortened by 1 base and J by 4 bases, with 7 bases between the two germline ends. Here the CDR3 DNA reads TGTGCCAGCAGTGAAGTCGGGACCACCGGGGAGCTGTTTTTT. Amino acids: CASSEVGTTGELFF.

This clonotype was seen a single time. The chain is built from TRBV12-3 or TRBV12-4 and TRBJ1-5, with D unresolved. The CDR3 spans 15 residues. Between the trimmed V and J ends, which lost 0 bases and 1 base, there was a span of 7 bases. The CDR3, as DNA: TGTGCCAGCAGTTTAGCGGGTGGGAGCAATCAGCCCCAGCATTTT. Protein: CASSLAGGSNQPQHF.

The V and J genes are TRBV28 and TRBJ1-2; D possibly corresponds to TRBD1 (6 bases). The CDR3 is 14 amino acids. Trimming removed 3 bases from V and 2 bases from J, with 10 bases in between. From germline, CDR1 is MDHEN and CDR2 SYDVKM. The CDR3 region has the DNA TGTGCCAGCAGTTTGAGGACAGCAAACTATGGCTACACCTTC. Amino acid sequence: CASSLRTANYGYTF.

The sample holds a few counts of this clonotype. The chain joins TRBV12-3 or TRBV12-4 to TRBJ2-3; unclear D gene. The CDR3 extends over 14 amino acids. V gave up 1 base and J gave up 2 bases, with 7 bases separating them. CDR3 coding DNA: TGTGCCAGCAGTTTAGTGGGCCCCACAGATACGCAGTATTTT. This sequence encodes CASSLVGPTDTQYF.

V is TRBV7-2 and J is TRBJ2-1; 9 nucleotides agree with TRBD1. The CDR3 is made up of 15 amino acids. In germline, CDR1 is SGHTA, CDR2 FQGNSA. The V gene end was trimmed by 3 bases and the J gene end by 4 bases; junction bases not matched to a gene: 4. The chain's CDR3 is CASSLPTGGYNEQFF. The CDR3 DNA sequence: TGTGCCAGCAGCTTGCCGACAGGGGGATACAATGAGCAGTTCTTC.

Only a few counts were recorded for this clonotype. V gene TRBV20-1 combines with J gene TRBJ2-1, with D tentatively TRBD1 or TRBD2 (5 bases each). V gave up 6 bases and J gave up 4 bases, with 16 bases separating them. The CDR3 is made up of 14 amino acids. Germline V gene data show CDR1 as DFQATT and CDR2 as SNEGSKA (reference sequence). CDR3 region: CSASKAGAYNEQFF. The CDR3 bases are TGCAGTGCAAGTAAAGCCGGGGCTTACAATGAGCAGTTCTTC.